A single sample gave rise to the 32 T cell receptor beta chains below, sequenced in a study of T cell clonality in common variable immunodeficiency (dated by TCRdb to 2015 to 2017). The receptor library was made with the immunoSEQ multiplex PCR assay. TCRdb stores this immuneACCESS table with in-frame sequences only. Part of the clones is absent; in the studies checked, under half of the shortfall reflects unresolved V genes, and no reason is known for the rest. With about 35,000 clones recorded, this sample contains no clone counted only once. In total, the top ten clones hold over 0.95% of the sample. The sample consisted of peripheral blood mononuclear cells. These TCRs come from a person aged 18 to 75 in good health.

This clone was recorded at least ten times. Read coverage stops 3 residues before the CDR3 terminus; the germline J gene supplies the remainder. The V gene is TRBV5-4, the J gene TRBJ1-1, with 7 bases aligning to TRBD1. In germline, CDR1 is SGHNT, CDR2 YYREEE (reference sequence). The trim removed 6 bases at V and 0 bases at J, leaving 8 bases unmatched. CDR3 length: 15 amino acids. This chain's CDR3 is CASTKPGQLNTEAFF. The covered CDR3 bases are TGTGCCAGCACGAAGCCGGGACAGCTGAACACTGAA.

The table lists this clone with many counts. The CDR3 is cut off 3 residues early in the read; its end comes from the germline J gene. The chain carries TRBV5-8 and TRBJ2-5; 9 bases map to TRBD2. Germline V gene lookup returns CDR1 SGHTS and CDR2 YDEGEE. Losses at the gene ends were 2 bases for V and 4 bases for J; bases not matched to a gene: 6. The CDR3 runs to 15 residues. The CDR3 bases that were read are TGTGCCAGCAGCTTCGGCCTAGCGGGGAGAGAGACC. This codes for CASSFGLAGRET. The full CDR3 reads CASSFGLAGRETQYF.

This clone has ten or more counts. The read ends 3 residues early relative to the CDR3; the germline J gene fills the gap. The chain joins TRBV9 to TRBJ2-1; possibly TRBD1 for D (5 bases). The V end was cut by 4 bases, the J end by 0 bases, with 17 bases between. The V gene's germline CDR1 is SGDLS and CDR2 YYNGEE. The CDR3 spans 17 residues. The DNA read from the CDR3 is TGTGCCAGCAGCCTAAGCTGGGGCGGAACCTCCTACAATGAG. Translating it yields CASSLSWGGTSYNE. The complete CDR3 reads CASSLSWGGTSYNEQFF.

The sample holds many counts of this clone. The read ends 3 residues before the CDR3 terminus; that terminus is restored from the germline J gene. The chain couples TRBV12-3 or TRBV12-4 to TRBJ2-7; no definite D call. This CDR3 has 11 amino acids. The V end was cut by 4 bases, the J end by 3 bases, with 4 bases between. CDR3 DNA, as far as it was read: TGTGCCAGCAGTTCCTACTACGAG. This translates into CASSSYYE. The entire CDR3 reads CASSSYYEQYF.

This clone has ten or more counts. Sequencing ends 3 residues short of the CDR3 end; the germline J gene provides the rest. V and J are TRBV11-2 and TRBJ2-5; 8 positions match TRBD2. This CDR3 contains 14 residues. Germline CDR1 and CDR2: SGHAT and FQNNGV. The J segment lost 5 bases and the V segment lost 6 bases, leaving 8 bases of the junction unmatched. The sequenced part of the CDR3 DNA is TGTGCCAGCAGTCATCCCCAGCGGGGGGAGACC. Amino acids: CASSHPQRGET. The whole CDR3 reads CASSHPQRGETQYF.

This clone was observed many times. The CDR3 goes on 3 residues after the read ends, and that part is filled in from the germline J gene. This rearrangement joins TRBV6-2 or TRBV6-3 to TRBJ2-5; D gene unclear. Trimming removed 5 bases from V and 7 bases from J, with 8 bases in between. Looked up from germline, CDR1 is MNHEY and CDR2 is SVGEGT. The CDR3 is made up of 11 amino acids. Incomplete CDR3 DNA: TGTGCCAGCAGTCAACACCGGACC. Its protein product is CASSQHRT. The complete CDR3 reads CASSQHRTQYF.

This clone was counted many times. The read is 3 residues too short to cover the CDR3 end, so that end is filled in from the germline J gene. The rearrangement links TRBV6-2 or TRBV6-3 to TRBJ2-1, with TRBD2 matching 7 bases. Germline V gene sequence: CDR1 MNHEY, CDR2 SVGEGT. The CDR3 extends over 16 amino acids. Trimming at V came to 7 bases and at J to 3 bases, leaving 12 bases not matched to a gene. The CDR3 reads CASTEASGNIYNEQFF. CDR3 DNA, as far as it was read: TGTGCCAGCACTGAGGCTAGCGGTAACATCTACAATGAG.

The sample holds many counts of this clone. The observed sequence ends 3 residues before the CDR3 terminus, with the missing tail filled in from the germline J gene. This rearrangement joins TRBV5-1 to TRBJ1-2; 9 nucleotides align to TRBD1. This CDR3 spans 15 amino acids. Germline V gene sequence: CDR1 SGHRS, CDR2 YFSETQ. Trimming took 0 bases from V and 3 from J; bases not matched to a gene: 3. CDR3 in amino acids: CASSLDRGLYYGYTF. The sequenced part of the CDR3 DNA is TGCGCCAGCAGCTTGGACAGGGGGCTTTACTATGGC.

This clone was observed many times. The read is 3 residues too short to cover the CDR3 end, so that end is filled in from the germline J gene. The chain combines TRBV20-1 with TRBJ1-5; tentative D call: TRBD1 (6 bases). This CDR3 has 16 residues. V dropped 0 bases and J dropped 0 bases, with 12 bases sitting between them. Germline V gene lookup returns CDR1 DFQATT and CDR2 SNEGSKA (reference sequence). This CDR3 reads CSARDRGDYSNQPQHF. CDR3 DNA, as far as it was read: TGCAGTGCTAGAGATAGGGGGGACTATAGCAATCAGCCC.

Ten or more counts support this clone. Germline is not matched at one junction end, which may reflect a read error. The read terminates 3 residues before the CDR3 end, so the remaining end is supplied by the germline J gene. This rearrangement joins TRBV4-2 to TRBJ2-7; no definite D call. The length of the CDR3 is 15 residues. Per germline, CDR1 LGHNA and CDR2 YNFKEQ. Partial CDR3 DNA: TGCGCCAGCAGCCAAGATTCTAACAGAGCCTACGAG. It is translated as CASSQDSNRAYE. The full CDR3 is CASSQDSNRAYEQYF.

This clone has at least ten counts. The CDR3 extends 3 residues past the end of the read, so its final part is completed from the germline J gene. This chain connects TRBV29-1 to TRBJ2-1; TRBD1 matches 7 bases. V was pared by 0 bases and J by 7 bases, with 6 bases of the junction left unmatched. Germline V gives CDR1 SQVTM, CDR2 ANQGSEA. CDR3 length equals 14 residues. CDR3 bases read: TGCAGCGTTGAAGATCTGACAGGGACGAATGAG. It encodes CSVEDLTGTNE. Given in full, the CDR3 is CSVEDLTGTNEQFF.

This clone occurred many times. The CDR3 end lies 3 residues beyond the end of the read and is filled in from the germline J gene. The chain recombines TRBV6-2 or TRBV6-3 with TRBJ1-6, with a tentative D call TRBD1 (5 bases). Trimming left V 2 bases short and J 11 bases short, with 13 bases between. This CDR3 comprises 14 residues. From germline, CDR1 is MNHEY and CDR2 SVGEGT. The covered CDR3 bases are TGTGCCAGCAGTTACCCAGGGCCCGATCCACCC. This gives the protein CASSYPGPDPP. The full CDR3 sequence reads CASSYPGPDPPLHF.

This clone was picked up many times. The read ends 3 residues shy of where the CDR3 ends; the end is completed using the germline J gene. This chain uses TRBV18 with TRBJ1-2; 8 bases fit TRBD1. Looked up from germline, CDR1 is KGHSH and CDR2 is LQKENI. The CDR3 runs 16 residues. Incomplete CDR3 DNA: TGTGCCAGCTCACCACCGACAGGGGCCCTACTTCTCGGC. As protein: CASSPPTGALLLG. In full, the CDR3 reads CASSPPTGALLLGYTF.

This clone was seen at least ten times. The read finishes 3 residues shy of the CDR3 end, and the germline J gene is used to complete it. The V call is TRBV30, the J call TRBJ1-5, with D possibly matching TRBD1 (5 bases). The CDR3 extends over 13 amino acids. Trimming cost V 5 bases and J 0 bases, with 8 bases left between them. In germline, CDR1 is GTSNPN, CDR2 SVGIG (reference sequence). The CDR3 here is CAWQGNSNQPQHF. The CDR3 DNA, read in part, is TGTGCCTGGCAGGGAAATAGCAATCAGCCC.

This clone was detected ten times or more. With the read ending 3 residues before the CDR3 end, the germline J gene is used to fill in that end. This sequence joins TRBV6-1 and TRBJ2-7; a possible D gene is TRBD2 (6 bases). Trimming removed 4 bases from V and 3 bases from J, with 19 bases in between. This CDR3 region has 16 residues. Germline values: CDR1 MNHNS, CDR2 SASEGT. CDR3 sequence reads: CASSGPFLRGHYEQYF. The sequenced part of the CDR3 DNA is TGTGCCAGCAGTGGGCCTTTCTTGCGGGGCCACTACGAG.

This clone was seen many times. The read terminates 3 residues ahead of where the CDR3 ends, so the germline J gene completes it. The rearrangement links TRBV19 to TRBJ2-1; TRBD2 agrees at 12 bases. V shed 1 base and J 6 bases; nucleotides not matched to a gene: 4. Germline CDR1 LNHDA, CDR2 SQIVND (reference sequence). The CDR3 has 16 residues. Incomplete CDR3 DNA: TGTGCCAGTAGTATAGGGGGACTAGCGGGTCTCAATGAG. It is translated as CASSIGGLAGLNE. The whole CDR3 protein is CASSIGGLAGLNEQFF.

This clone was found many times. Read sequence stops 3 residues before the CDR3 end, and the germline J gene provides the missing end. The V gene is TRBV30, the J gene TRBJ2-5, with 8 bases that match TRBD1. The CDR3 is 14 residues long. V trimming: 2 bases; J trimming: 5 bases; junction bases outside the gene matches: 7. Germline V gene data show CDR1 as GTSNPN and CDR2 as SVGIG (reference sequence). CDR3 amino acids: CAWSPDRGGETQYF. The sequenced part of the CDR3 DNA is TGTGCCTGGAGTCCAGACAGGGGCGGGGAGACC.

This clone occurred many times. Sequencing ends 3 residues short of the CDR3 end; the germline J gene provides the rest. V usage is TRBV30 and J usage is TRBJ2-1; D not certain. This CDR3 region has 11 residues. CDR1 GTSNPN and CDR2 SVGIG come from the germline V gene (reference sequence). Trimming shortened V by 0 bases and J by 6 bases, and 3 bases separated the two germline ends. The sequenced part of the CDR3 DNA is TGTGCCTGGAGTGTAGGCAATGAG. Its protein product is CAWSVGNE. Given in full, the CDR3 is CAWSVGNEQFF.

This clone was counted at least ten times. Coverage ceases 3 residues before the CDR3 finishes, and the germline J gene fills in the end. The chain recombines TRBV27 with TRBJ1-2; D perhaps matches TRBD1 (5 bases). Deletions cut 6 bases from V and 6 bases from J, with 26 bases between. Germline V lookup: CDR1 MNHEY, CDR2 SMNVEV (reference sequence). CDR3 size: 17 residues. The part of the CDR3 DNA that was read is TGTGCCAGCAGCCAAGGGCAGGGTCGTAGTAATATGGATGGC. This codes for CASSQGQGRSNMDG. The full CDR3 is CASSQGQGRSNMDGYTF.

Many counts were recorded for this clone. One junction end disagrees with the germline gene, perhaps due to a read error. The read comes to an end 3 residues before the CDR3 does, leaving the germline J gene to fill in the end. This chain uses TRBV4-2 with TRBJ1-6; D remains ambiguous. The CDR3 consists of 15 residues. Germline CDR1 is LGHNA and CDR2 is YNFKEQ. CDR3 bases read: TGCGCCAGCAGCCGTGACGGGGTATCTGATTCACCC. Its protein is CASSRDGVSDSP. The whole CDR3 reads CASSRDGVSDSPLHF.

This clone was counted at least ten times. Read coverage stops 3 residues before the CDR3 terminus; the germline J gene supplies the remainder. The rearrangement links TRBV20-1 to TRBJ1-3; 9 positions agree with TRBD1. There are 13 residues in the CDR3. CDR1 and CDR2 from the germline V gene are DFQATT and SNEGSKA (reference sequence). With V trimmed by 6 bases and J by 4 bases, 4 bases remained unmatched. CDR3 residues: CSAGGQGGNTIYF. The CDR3 bases that were read are TGCAGTGCAGGGGGACAGGGCGGAAACACC.

The table lists this clone with many counts. The sequenced fragment ends 3 residues before the CDR3 boundary, so the rest is inferred from the germline J gene. At the DNA level, this CDR3 is encoded by other sequences in the same sample as well. The chain joins TRBV2 to TRBJ2-3, with D possibly matching TRBD2 (6 bases). The CDR3 covers 13 residues. CDR1 and CDR2 (germline): SNHLY, FYNNEI. Between the trimmed V and J ends, which lost 3 bases and 5 bases, there was a span of 9 bases. Partial CDR3 DNA: TGTGCCAGCAGTGACGGCGGGGAAGATACG. Translating it yields CASSDGGEDT. The whole CDR3 protein is CASSDGGEDTQYF.

This clone showed up many times. The read gets to within 3 residues of the CDR3 end, and the germline J gene fills in the rest. Other DNA sequences in this specimen translate into the identical CDR3. V is TRBV7-2 and J is TRBJ1-1; perhaps TRBD1 as D (6 bases). Trimming left V 7 bases short and J 1 base short, with 16 bases between. The CDR3 covers 15 residues. The germline gives CDR1 SGHTA, CDR2 FQGNSA. The covered CDR3 bases are TGTGCCAGCACCGAGGGGGGGCAGAAGAACACTGAA. It encodes CASTEGGQKNTE. The CDR3 as a whole reads CASTEGGQKNTEAFF.

This clone has just a few counts. Coverage ceases 3 residues before the CDR3 finishes, and the germline J gene fills in the end. This chain links TRBV19 with TRBJ2-2, with a weak D call TRBD2 (5 bases). The V gene lost 8 bases and the J gene lost 1 base, with 20 bases spanning the gap. CDR1 LNHDA and CDR2 SQIVND come from the germline V gene (reference sequence). The CDR3 has 17 amino acids. Incomplete CDR3 DNA: TGTGCCAGTGAGGGCAGTCCGGCCAGGTTGAACACCGGGGAG. It is translated as CASEGSPARLNTGE. The whole CDR3 protein reads CASEGSPARLNTGELFF.

This clone was detected ten times or more. One end of the junction does not line up with germline, which may come from a read error. The sequence runs out 3 residues before the end of the CDR3; the remainder is reconstructed from the germline J gene. The chain employs TRBV4-2 and TRBJ2-7, with 7 bases fitting TRBD1. The CDR3 extends over 16 amino acids. Germline CDR1 reads LGHNA; CDR2 reads YNFKEQ. CDR3 in amino acids: CASSQERWTGPYEQYF. The part of the CDR3 DNA that was read is TGCGCCAGCAGCCAAGAAAGGTGGACAGGTCCCTACGAG.

By sample share, this clone is medium-sized. The CDR3: CASSSGGATDTQYF. The covered CDR3 bases are TGTGCCAGCAGTAGCGGGGGGGCCACAGATACG. This chain uses TRBV6-2 or TRBV6-3 with TRBJ2-3; TRBD2 aligns across 10 bases. The read ends 3 residues early relative to the CDR3; the germline J gene fills the gap. Per germline, CDR1 MNHEY and CDR2 SVGEGT. The CDR3 length is 14 residues. V dropped 5 bases and J dropped 2; count of bases not matched to a gene: 1.

In its sample, this clone was seen many times. The read terminates 3 residues before the CDR3 end, so the remaining end is supplied by the germline J gene. Different DNA sequences within this sample yield the same CDR3. J is TRBJ1-2 and V is TRBV27; 8 bases agree with TRBD1. Germline values: CDR1 MNHEY, CDR2 SMNVEV (reference sequence). Unmatched junction bases numbered 8, after V lost 5 bases and J lost 6 bases. The CDR3 is made up of 14 amino acids. CDR3 residues: CASSPDRAGHGYTF. The CDR3 bases that were read are TGTGCCAGCAGTCCGGACAGGGCAGGGCATGGC.

There are many counts of this clone. The CDR3 extends 3 residues past the end of the read, so its final part is completed from the germline J gene. The rearrangement links TRBV7-2 to TRBJ2-3; 8 nucleotides agree with TRBD1. Losses at the gene ends were 5 bases for V and 5 bases for J; bases not matched to a gene: 6. Germline V gene lookup returns CDR1 SGHTA and CDR2 FQGNSA. The CDR3 is made up of 14 amino acids. The sequenced part of the CDR3 DNA is TGTGCCAGCAGCCAGGACAGGGCCGTAGATACG. This translates into CASSQDRAVDT. The full CDR3 protein is CASSQDRAVDTQYF.

Ten or more counts support this clone. The observed sequence ends 3 residues before the CDR3 terminus, with the missing tail filled in from the germline J gene. The rearrangement links TRBV19 to TRBJ2-7; 7 bases line up with TRBD1. This CDR3 is built from 15 residues. Germline V gene sequence: CDR1 LNHDA, CDR2 SQIVND (reference sequence). After removal of 5 bases from V and 3 bases from J, the junction contained 10 bases not matched to a gene. The CDR3 DNA, read in part, is TGTGCCAGTAGTCCGCAGGGACAGAGCAACTACGAG. This gives the protein CASSPQGQSNYE. The entire CDR3 is CASSPQGQSNYEQYF.

This clone was seen ten or more times. The CDR3 region is CASSEGPAKNIQYF. CDR3 bases read: TGTGCCAGCAGTGAGGGGCCGGCCAAAAACATT. The V call is TRBV6-1, the J call TRBJ2-4, with D tentatively TRBD1 (5 bases). The CDR3 end falls 3 residues outside the read, so it is completed with the germline J gene. The CDR3 is 14 residues long. The germline V gene has CDR1 MNHNS and CDR2 SASEGT. Trimming took off 3 bases at V and 1 base at J, with 7 bases between the two ends.

At least ten counts were recorded for this clone. Read data end 3 residues before the CDR3 end; the end is taken from the germline J gene. The chain has TRBV30 and TRBJ2-6, with TRBD1 identical over 7 bases. Losses at the gene ends were 1 base for V and 2 bases for J; bases not matched to a gene: 8. This CDR3 is built from 17 residues. Germline-derived CDR1 and CDR2 are GTSNPN and SVGIG (reference sequence). CDR3 DNA, as far as it was read: TGTGCCTGGAGTGCCCTGACAGGGAGCCCTGGGGCCAACGTC. As protein: CAWSALTGSPGANV. The whole CDR3 is CAWSALTGSPGANVLTF. Complete variable domain (other parts from reference TRBV30 and TRBJ2-6): SQTIHQWPATLVQPVGSPLSLECTVEGTSNPNLYWYRQAAGRGLQLLFYSVGIGQISSEVPQNLSASRPQDRQFILSSKKLLLSDSGFYLCAWSALTGSPGANVLTFGAGSRLTVL.

Many counts were recorded for this clone. The read ends 3 residues before the CDR3 terminus; that terminus is restored from the germline J gene. V is TRBV6-4 and J is TRBJ1-5, with TRBD1 matching over 9 bases. There are 15 residues in the CDR3. Trimming at V came to 4 bases and at J to 9 bases, leaving 10 bases not matched to a gene. Germline assignment: CDR1 MRHNA and CDR2 SNTAGT. The sequenced part of the CDR3 DNA is TGTGCCAGCAGTGGCACAGGGGGCCGCATAGGGCCC. It codes for CASSGTGGRIGP. The whole CDR3 region reads CASSGTGGRIGPQHF.